Described below is a single T cell receptor beta chain sequence and its context. This specimen belongs to a study of technical replicates of blood from a handful of donors. The CDR3 is 14 amino acids. Germline V gene sequence: CDR1 SGHDT, CDR2 YYEEEE. V was clipped by 5 bases and J by 0 bases, with 11 bases between them. Clones were sequenced by immunoSEQ multiplex PCR, and TCRdb holds only the in-frame ones, with some missing. Here the sample spans fewer than 70,000 clones, approximately 86% being singletons. This sequence was found in a human donor in good health. Some clones in this sample may be carry-over from other donors' samples. Sequencing was carried out using PBMCs. The chain joins TRBV5-6 to TRBJ1-1; D not certain. CDR3 DNA sequence: TGTGCCAGCAGTTCCGACAAGGTGAACACTGAAGCTTTCTTT. It yields the protein CASSSDKVNTEAFF.